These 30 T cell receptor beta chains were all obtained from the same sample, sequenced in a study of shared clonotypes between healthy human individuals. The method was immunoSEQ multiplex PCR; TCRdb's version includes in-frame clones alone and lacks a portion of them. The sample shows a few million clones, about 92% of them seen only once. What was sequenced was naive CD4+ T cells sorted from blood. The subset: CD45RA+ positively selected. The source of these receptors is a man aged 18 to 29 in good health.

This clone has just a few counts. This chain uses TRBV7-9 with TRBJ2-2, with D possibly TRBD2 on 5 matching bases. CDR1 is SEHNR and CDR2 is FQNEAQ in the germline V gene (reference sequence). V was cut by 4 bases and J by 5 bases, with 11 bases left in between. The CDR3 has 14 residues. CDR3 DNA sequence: TGTGCCAGCAGCTCTGGACTCGTAACCGGGGAGCTGTTTTTT. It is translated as CASSSGLVTGELFF.

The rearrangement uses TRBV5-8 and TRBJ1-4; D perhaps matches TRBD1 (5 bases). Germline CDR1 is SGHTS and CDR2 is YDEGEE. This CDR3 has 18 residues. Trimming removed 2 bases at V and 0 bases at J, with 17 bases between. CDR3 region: CASSLGNIGTATNEKLFF. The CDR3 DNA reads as TGTGCCAGCAGCTTAGGGAACATTGGGACCGCAACTAATGAAAAACTGTTTTTT.

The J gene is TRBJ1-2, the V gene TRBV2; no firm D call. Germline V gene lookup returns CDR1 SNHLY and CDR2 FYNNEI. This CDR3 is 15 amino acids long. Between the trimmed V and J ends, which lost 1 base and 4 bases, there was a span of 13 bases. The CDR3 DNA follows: TGTGCCAGCAGTGAAGAAGGCAGATCCGTCTATGGCTACACCTTC. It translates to CASSEEGRSVYGYTF. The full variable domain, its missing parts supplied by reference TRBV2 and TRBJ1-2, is EPEVTQTPSHQVTQMGQEVILRCVPISNHLYFYWYRQILGQKVEFLVSFYNNEISEKSEIFDDQFSVERPDGSNFTLKIRSTKLEDSAMYFCASSEEGRSVYGYTFGSGTRLTVV.

CDR3 in amino acids: CASSVSGEVYEQYF. In nucleotides, the CDR3 is TGTGCCAGCAGCGTCTCTGGGGAAGTTTACGAGCAGTACTTC. The chain joins TRBV11-3 to TRBJ2-7, with D unresolved. Looked up from germline, CDR1 is SGHNT and CDR2 is YENEEA. This CDR3 is built from 14 residues. Trimming cost V 5 bases and J 4 bases, with 15 bases left between them.

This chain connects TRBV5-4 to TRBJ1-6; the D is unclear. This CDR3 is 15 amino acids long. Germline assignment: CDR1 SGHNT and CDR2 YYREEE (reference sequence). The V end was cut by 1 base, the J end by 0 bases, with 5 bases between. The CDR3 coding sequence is TGTGCCAGCAGCTTGCAGGACTCCTATAATTCACCCCTCCACTTT. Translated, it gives CASSLQDSYNSPLHF.

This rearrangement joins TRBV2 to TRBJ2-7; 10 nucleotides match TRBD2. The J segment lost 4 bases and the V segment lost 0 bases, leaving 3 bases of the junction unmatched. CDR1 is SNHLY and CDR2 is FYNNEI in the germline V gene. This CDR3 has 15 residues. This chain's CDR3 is CASSEAGLAWYEQYF. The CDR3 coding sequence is TGTGCCAGCAGTGAAGCGGGACTAGCGTGGTACGAGCAGTACTTC.

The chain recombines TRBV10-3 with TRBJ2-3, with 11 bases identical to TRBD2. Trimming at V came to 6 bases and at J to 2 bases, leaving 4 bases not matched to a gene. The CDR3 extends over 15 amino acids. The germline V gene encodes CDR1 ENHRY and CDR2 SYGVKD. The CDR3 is CAISRLAGNTDTQYF. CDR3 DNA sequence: TGTGCCATCAGCCGACTAGCGGGGAACACAGATACGCAGTATTTT.

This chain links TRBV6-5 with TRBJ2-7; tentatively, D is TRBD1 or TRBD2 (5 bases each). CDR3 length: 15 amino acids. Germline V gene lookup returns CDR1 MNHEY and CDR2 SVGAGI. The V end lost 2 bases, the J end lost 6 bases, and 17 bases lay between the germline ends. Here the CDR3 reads CASSYRREARGEQYF. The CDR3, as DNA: TGTGCCAGCAGTTACAGACGCGAGGCGAGGGGCGAGCAGTACTTC.

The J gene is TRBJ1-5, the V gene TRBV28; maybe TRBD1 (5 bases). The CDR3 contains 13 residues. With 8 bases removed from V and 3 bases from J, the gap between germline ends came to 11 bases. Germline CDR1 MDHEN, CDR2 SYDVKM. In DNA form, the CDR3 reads TGTGCCAGCTACCGGGGCGACAATCAGCCCCAGCATTTT. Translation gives CASYRGDNQPQHF.

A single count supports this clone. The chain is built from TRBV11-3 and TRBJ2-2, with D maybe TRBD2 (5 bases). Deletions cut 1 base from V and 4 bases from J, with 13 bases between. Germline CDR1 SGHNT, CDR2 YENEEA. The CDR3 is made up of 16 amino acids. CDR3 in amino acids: CASSLGRLGSTGELFF. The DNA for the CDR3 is TGTGCCAGCAGCTTAGGACGTCTGGGGAGCACCGGGGAGCTGTTTTTT. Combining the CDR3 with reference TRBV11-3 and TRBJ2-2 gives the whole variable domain EAGVVQSPRYKIIEKKQPVAFWCNPISGHNTLYWYLQNLGQGPELLIRYENEEAVDDSQLPKDRFSAERLKGVDSTLKIQPAELGDSAVYLCASSLGRLGSTGELFFGEGSRLTVL.

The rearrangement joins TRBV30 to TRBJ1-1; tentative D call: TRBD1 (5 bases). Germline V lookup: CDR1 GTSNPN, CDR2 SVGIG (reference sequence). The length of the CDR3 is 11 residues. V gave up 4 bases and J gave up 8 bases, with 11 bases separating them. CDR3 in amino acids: CAWKGFSEAFF. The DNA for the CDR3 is TGTGCCTGGAAGGGGTTCTCCGAAGCTTTCTTT.

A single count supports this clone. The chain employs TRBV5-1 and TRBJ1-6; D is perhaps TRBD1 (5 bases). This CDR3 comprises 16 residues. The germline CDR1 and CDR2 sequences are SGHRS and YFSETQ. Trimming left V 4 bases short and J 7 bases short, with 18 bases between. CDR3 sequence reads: CASSSGAAGPNSPLHF. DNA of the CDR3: TGCGCCAGCAGCAGCGGCGCAGCGGGGCCAAATTCACCCCTCCACTTT. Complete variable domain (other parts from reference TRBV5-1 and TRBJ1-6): KAGVTQTPRYLIKTRGQQVTLSCSPISGHRSVSWYQQTPGQGLQFLFEYFSETQRNKGNFPGRFSGRQFSNSRSEMNVSTLELGDSALYLCASSSGAAGPNSPLHFGNGTRLTVT.

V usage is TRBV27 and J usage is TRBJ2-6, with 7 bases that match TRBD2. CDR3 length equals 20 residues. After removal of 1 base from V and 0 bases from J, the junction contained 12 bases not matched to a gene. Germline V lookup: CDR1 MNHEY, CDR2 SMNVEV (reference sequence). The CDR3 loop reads CASSLFRGDTRLSGANVLTF. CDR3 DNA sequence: TGTGCCAGCAGTTTATTTCGGGGGGATACCCGACTCTCTGGGGCCAACGTCCTGACTTTC.

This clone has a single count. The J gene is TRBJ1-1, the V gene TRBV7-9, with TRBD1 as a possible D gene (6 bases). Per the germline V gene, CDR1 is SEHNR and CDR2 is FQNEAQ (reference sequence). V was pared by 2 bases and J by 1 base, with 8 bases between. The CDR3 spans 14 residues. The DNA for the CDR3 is TGTGCCAGCAGCTTAAGGACAGAGAACACTGAAGCTTTCTTT. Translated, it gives CASSLRTENTEAFF.

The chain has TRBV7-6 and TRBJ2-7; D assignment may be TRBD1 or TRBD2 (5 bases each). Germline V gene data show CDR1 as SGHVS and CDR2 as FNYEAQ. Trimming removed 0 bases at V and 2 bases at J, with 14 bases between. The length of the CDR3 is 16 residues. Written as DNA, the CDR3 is TGTGCCAGCAGCTTAGCGGGACCCCAAGGCCCCTACGAGCAGTACTTC. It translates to CASSLAGPQGPYEQYF.

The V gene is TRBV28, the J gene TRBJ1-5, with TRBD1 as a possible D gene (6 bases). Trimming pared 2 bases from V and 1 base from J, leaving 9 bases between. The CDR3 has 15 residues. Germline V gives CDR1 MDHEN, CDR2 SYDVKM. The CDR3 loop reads CASSLTGQSNQPQHF. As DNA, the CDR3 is TGTGCCAGCAGTTTAACTGGACAGAGCAATCAGCCCCAGCATTTT.

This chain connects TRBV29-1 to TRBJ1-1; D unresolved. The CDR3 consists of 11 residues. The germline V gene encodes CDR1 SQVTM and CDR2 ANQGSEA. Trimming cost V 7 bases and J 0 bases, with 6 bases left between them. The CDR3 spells CSAPMNTEAFF. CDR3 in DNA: TGCAGCGCTCCGATGAACACTGAAGCTTTCTTT.

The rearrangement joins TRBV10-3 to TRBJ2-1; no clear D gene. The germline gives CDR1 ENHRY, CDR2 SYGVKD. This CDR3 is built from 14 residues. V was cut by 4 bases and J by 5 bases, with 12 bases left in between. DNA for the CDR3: TGTGCCATCAGTGGGGGAACTGCTGACAATGAGCAGTTCTTC. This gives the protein CAISGGTADNEQFF.

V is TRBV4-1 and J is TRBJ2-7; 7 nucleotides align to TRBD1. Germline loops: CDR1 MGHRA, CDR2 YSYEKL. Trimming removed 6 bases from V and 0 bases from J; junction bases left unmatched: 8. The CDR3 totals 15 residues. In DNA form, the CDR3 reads TGCGCCAGCAGAAAAGAAACAGGGGTCTCCTACGAGCAGTACTTC. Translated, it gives CASRKETGVSYEQYF.

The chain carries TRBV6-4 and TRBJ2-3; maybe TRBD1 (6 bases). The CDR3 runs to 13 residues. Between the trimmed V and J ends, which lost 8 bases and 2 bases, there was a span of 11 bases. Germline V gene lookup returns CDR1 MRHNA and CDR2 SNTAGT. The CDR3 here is CASRRTVTDTQYF. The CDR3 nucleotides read TGTGCCAGCCGGAGGACAGTCACAGATACGCAGTATTTT.

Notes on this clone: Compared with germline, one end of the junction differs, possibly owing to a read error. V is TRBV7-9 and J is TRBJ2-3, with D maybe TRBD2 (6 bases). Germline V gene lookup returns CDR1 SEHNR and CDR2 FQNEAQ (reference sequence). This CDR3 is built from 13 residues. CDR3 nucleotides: TGTGCCAGCAGCCTAGCCGGGACTGAGAAGCAGTATTTT. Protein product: CASSLAGTEKQYF.

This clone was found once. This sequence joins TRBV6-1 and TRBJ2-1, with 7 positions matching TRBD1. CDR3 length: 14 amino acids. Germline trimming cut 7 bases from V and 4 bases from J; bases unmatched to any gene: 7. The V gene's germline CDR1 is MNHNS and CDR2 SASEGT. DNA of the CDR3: TGTGCCAGCATCCGAGACAGGGAGTACAATGAGCAGTTCTTC. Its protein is CASIRDREYNEQFF.

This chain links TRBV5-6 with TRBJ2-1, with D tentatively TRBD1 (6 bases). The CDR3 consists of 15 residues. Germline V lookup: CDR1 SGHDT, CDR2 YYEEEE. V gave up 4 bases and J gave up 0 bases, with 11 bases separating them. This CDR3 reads CASSPTGSSYNEQFF. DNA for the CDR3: TGTGCCAGCAGCCCCACAGGGAGCTCCTACAATGAGCAGTTCTTC.

DNA for the CDR3: TGTGCCTGGGGCGAGGGCCCAGCAGATACGCAGTATTTT. Translating gives CAWGEGPADTQYF. The chain combines TRBV30 with TRBJ2-3, with D possibly TRBD2 on 5 matching bases. Germline CDR1 GTSNPN, CDR2 SVGIG (reference sequence). The CDR3 runs 13 residues. V was cut by 5 bases and J by 4 bases, with 13 bases left in between.

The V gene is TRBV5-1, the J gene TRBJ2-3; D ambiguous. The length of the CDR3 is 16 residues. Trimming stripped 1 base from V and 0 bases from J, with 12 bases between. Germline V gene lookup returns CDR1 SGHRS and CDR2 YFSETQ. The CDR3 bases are TGCGCCAGCAGCTTGTTTAAATCGACTAGCACAGATACGCAGTATTTT. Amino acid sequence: CASSLFKSTSTDTQYF.

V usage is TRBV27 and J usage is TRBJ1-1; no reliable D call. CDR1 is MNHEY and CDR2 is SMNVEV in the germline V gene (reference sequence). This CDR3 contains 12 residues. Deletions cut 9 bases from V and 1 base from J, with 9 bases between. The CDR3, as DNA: TGTGCCAGTCTGCGGGGGAACACTGAAGCTTTCTTT. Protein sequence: CASLRGNTEAFF.

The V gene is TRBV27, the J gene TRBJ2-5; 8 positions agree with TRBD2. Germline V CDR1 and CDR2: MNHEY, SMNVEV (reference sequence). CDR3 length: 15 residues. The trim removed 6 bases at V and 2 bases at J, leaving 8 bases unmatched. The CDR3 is CASRSPGLGQETQYF. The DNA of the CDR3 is TGTGCCAGCAGATCCCCGGGACTAGGACAAGAGACCCAGTACTTC.

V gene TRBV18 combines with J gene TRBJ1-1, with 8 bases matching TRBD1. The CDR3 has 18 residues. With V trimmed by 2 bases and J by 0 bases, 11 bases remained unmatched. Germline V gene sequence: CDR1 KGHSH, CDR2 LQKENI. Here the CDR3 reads CASSPIGTGYYMNTEAFF. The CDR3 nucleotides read TGTGCCAGCTCACCAATTGGGACAGGATACTACATGAACACTGAAGCTTTCTTT.

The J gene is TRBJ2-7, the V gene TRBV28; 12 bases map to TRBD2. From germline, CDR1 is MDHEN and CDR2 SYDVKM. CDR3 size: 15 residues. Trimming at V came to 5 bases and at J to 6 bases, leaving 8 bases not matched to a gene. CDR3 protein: CASSPDTSGGREQYF. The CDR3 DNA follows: TGTGCCAGCAGTCCCGATACTAGCGGGGGGCGCGAGCAGTACTTC.

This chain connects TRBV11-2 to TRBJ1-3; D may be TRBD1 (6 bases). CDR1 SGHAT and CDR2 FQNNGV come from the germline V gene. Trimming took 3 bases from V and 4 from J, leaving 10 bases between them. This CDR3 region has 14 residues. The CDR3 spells CASSFSDRGNTIYF. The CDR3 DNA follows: TGTGCCAGCAGCTTCTCGGACAGAGGAAACACCATATATTTT.